These 6 T cell receptor beta chains originate from one sample sequenced in a study of identifying expanded T cells in peripheral blood. Clones were read by immunoSEQ multiplex PCR, and TCRdb kept only the in-frame ones, dropping some. The sample consists of around 100,000 clones, more than 85% of them appearing once. Sequencing was performed on blood. The receptor set was obtained from a person aged 18 to 70 in good health.

In its sample, this clone was seen a few times. The rearrangement uses TRBV2 and TRBJ2-2, with a tentative D call TRBD1 (5 bases). Trimming cost V 6 bases and J 0 bases, with 8 bases left between them. The length of the CDR3 is 14 residues. Per the germline V gene, CDR1 is SNHLY and CDR2 is FYNNEI. Here the CDR3 reads CASRKGTNTGELFF. The CDR3 DNA sequence: TGTGCCAGCAGGAAGGGGACGAACACCGGGGAGCTGTTTTTT.

The table lists this clone with a few counts. The CDR3 spells CASSLLWGQPQHF. The CDR3 bases are TGTGCCAGCAGTTTACTCTGGGGGCAGCCCCAGCATTTT. The chain employs TRBV27 and TRBJ1-5, with a weak D call TRBD1 (5 bases). CDR3 length: 13 amino acids. The germline gives CDR1 MNHEY, CDR2 SMNVEV (reference sequence). Trimming pared 2 bases from V and 7 bases from J, leaving 9 bases between.

This clone was recorded a few times. The V call is TRBV19, the J call TRBJ1-6; 8 bases line up with TRBD1. The germline gives CDR1 LNHDA, CDR2 SQIVND (reference sequence). The CDR3 extends over 13 amino acids. Germline trimming cut 6 bases from V and 15 bases from J; bases unmatched to any gene: 10. The DNA of the CDR3 is TGTGCCAGTAGCTACCAACCCGGGACAGGCCTCCACTTT. Protein: CASSYQPGTGLHF.

The rearrangement uses TRBV4-2 and TRBJ2-3; 12 bases agree with TRBD2. This CDR3 is built from 18 residues. Germline V lookup: CDR1 LGHNA, CDR2 YNFKEQ. The V gene end was trimmed by 5 bases and the J gene end by 6 bases; junction bases not matched to a gene: 15. CDR3 region: CASSRGTSGSPWGDTQYF. CDR3 nucleotide sequence: TGTGCCAGCAGCAGGGGGACTAGCGGGTCCCCCTGGGGTGATACGCAGTATTTT.

V gene TRBV6-6 combines with J gene TRBJ2-1; 11 bases map to TRBD1. Unmatched junction bases numbered 6, after V lost 9 bases and J lost 5 bases. Germline CDR1 is MNHNY and CDR2 is SVGAGI (reference sequence). The CDR3 loop spans 14 amino acids. CDR3 protein: CASTRGQGDNEQFF. CDR3 sequence (DNA): TGTGCCAGTACCCGGGGACAGGGGGACAATGAGCAGTTCTTC.

V is TRBV11-2 and J is TRBJ1-1; maybe TRBD1 (6 bases). CDR1 and CDR2 (germline): SGHAT, FQNNGV. This CDR3 is built from 15 residues. The V end was cut by 5 bases, the J end by 4 bases, with 17 bases between. The CDR3 loop is CASSQLGALGTEAFF. CDR3 nucleotide sequence: TGTGCCAGCAGCCAACTGGGGGCCTTGGGCACTGAAGCTTTCTTT.